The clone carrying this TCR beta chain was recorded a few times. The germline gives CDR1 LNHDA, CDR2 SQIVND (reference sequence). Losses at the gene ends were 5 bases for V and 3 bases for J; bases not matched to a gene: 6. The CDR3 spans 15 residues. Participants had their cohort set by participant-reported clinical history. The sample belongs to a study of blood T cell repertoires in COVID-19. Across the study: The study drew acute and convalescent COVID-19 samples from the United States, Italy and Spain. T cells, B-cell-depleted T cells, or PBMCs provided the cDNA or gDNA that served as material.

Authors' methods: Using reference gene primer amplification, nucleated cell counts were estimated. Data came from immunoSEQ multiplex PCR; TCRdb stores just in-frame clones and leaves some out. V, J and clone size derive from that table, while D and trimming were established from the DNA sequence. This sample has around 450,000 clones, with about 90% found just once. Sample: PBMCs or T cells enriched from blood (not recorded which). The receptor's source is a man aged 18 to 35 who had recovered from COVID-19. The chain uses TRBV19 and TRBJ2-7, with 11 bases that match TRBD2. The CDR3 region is CASSGITSGSYEQYF. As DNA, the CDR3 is TGTGCCAGTAGTGGGATCACTAGCGGGAGCTACGAGCAGTACTTC. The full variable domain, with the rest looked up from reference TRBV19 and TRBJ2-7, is DGGITQSPKYLFRKEGQNVTLSCEQNLNHDAMYWYRQDPGQGLRLIYYSQIVNDFQKGDIAEGYSVSREKKESFPLTVTSAQKNPTAFYLCASSGITSGSYEQYFGPGTRLTVT.